A single T cell receptor (beta chain) is shown here with its context. The CDR3 runs to 14 residues. Trimming pared 0 bases from V and 4 bases from J, leaving 10 bases between. Germline V lookup: CDR1 SGHRS, CDR2 YFSETQ. The sample originates from a study of blood T cell repertoires in COVID-19. The overall study: Acute and convalescent COVID-19 samples came from the United States, Italy and Spain. T cells, B-cell-depleted T cells, or PBMCs provided the cDNA or gDNA that served as material.

Study processing details: Reference gene primer amplification yielded estimated nucleated cell counts. Profiled with immunoSEQ multiplex PCR; TCRdb holds only in-frame clones, not every one. V and J calls and clone size are copied from that table; D and trimming were computed from the DNA. The sample gives about 160,000 clones, roughly nine tenths of which show up once; 2.5% to 3.5% is in the top ten. Sequenced: peripheral blood. The TCR was taken from a man aged 60-69 years with acute or convalescent COVID-19. This chain joins TRBV5-1 and TRBJ1-2, with unresolved D. CDR3: CASSLDRSPYGYTF. CDR3 DNA sequence: TGCGCCAGCAGCTTGGATCGCAGTCCCTATGGCTACACCTTC.